The 11 T cell receptor beta chains listed next were all sequenced from one sample in a study of CD8+CD57+ T cells in acquired aplastic anemia. Profiles of TCR beta VDJ and CDR3 were generated from a genomic DNA template. TCRdb passed the reads through MiXCR, listing each CDR3 protein once. The repertoire holds about 110,000 distinct CDR3 sequences, under 60% seen once, with under 35% in the top ten. The source material was sorted CD4+, CD8+, or CD8+CD57+ T cells (not recorded which) from PBMCs. The receptors here all came from a human donor in good health, serving as a control.

There are many counts of this clonotype. The chain carries TRBV5-6 and TRBJ1-1; D may be TRBD1 (6 bases). Trimming took off 1 base at V and 3 bases at J, with 22 bases between the two ends. The CDR3 runs 18 residues. The germline CDR1 and CDR2 sequences are SGHDT and YYEEEE. The CDR3 is CASSLFWVGGPRDTEAFF. CDR3 sequence (DNA): TGTGCCAGCAGCTTGTTTTGGGTTGGGGGGCCTAGGGACACTGAAGCTTTCTTT.

The rearrangement links TRBV12-3 or TRBV12-4 to TRBJ2-7; 8 nucleotides align to TRBD2. V lost 3 bases to trimming and J lost 6 bases; unmatched junction nucleotides: 16. The CDR3 length is 17 residues. The CDR3 DNA is TGTGCCAGCAGTTTGGTTACCCGGGACGGGAGGGCTTCCGAGCAGTACTTC. This gives the protein CASSLVTRDGRASEQYF.

This clonotype came up once. The rearrangement joins TRBV29-1 to TRBJ1-1; no reliable D call. V was trimmed by 7 bases and J by 8 bases, leaving 14 bases between them. The CDR3 covers 11 residues. The germline V gene encodes CDR1 SQVTM and CDR2 ANQGSEA. CDR3 loop: CSAKAIREAFF. For the CDR3, the DNA is TGCAGCGCGAAGGCCATTAGAGAAGCTTTCTTT.

The genes are TRBV15 and TRBJ2-7, with 8 bases fitting TRBD1. J gave up 4 bases and V 5 bases, and 1 base lay outside the gene matches. The CDR3 is made up of 12 amino acids. Germline V gene lookup returns CDR1 LNHNV and CDR2 YYDKDF (reference sequence). CDR3 in amino acids: CATSRTGYEQYF. CDR3 nucleotide sequence: TGTGCCACCAGCCGGACAGGGTACGAGCAGTACTTC.

Concerning this clonotype: The CDR3 end shows no conserved phenylalanine or tryptophan, and so a read error is likely. V usage is TRBV20-1 and J usage is TRBJ1-5, with D possibly matching TRBD1 (5 bases). There are 15 residues in the CDR3. Trimming took 3 bases from V and 5 from J, leaving 17 bases between them. Germline CDR1 and CDR2: DFQATT and SNEGSKA (reference sequence). The CDR3 loop reads CSASSYRLRDQPQHL. DNA of the CDR3: TGCAGTGCTAGCTCGTACAGGCTACGGGATCAGCCCCAGCATCTT.

V usage is TRBV7-6 and J usage is TRBJ1-2, with unresolved D. The CDR3 extends over 13 amino acids. CDR1 SGHVS and CDR2 FNYEAQ come from the germline V gene. The V and J ends lost 5 bases and 4 bases respectively, with 11 bases between them. This chain's CDR3 is CASSGDVLYGYTF. CDR3 DNA sequence: TGTGCCAGCAGCGGAGACGTACTCTATGGCTACACCTTC. Complete variable domain (other parts from reference TRBV7-6 and TRBJ1-2): GAGVSQSPRYKVTKRGQDVALRCDPISGHVSLYWYRQALGQGPEFLTYFNYEAQQDKSGLPNDRFSAERPEGSISTLTIQRTEQRDSAMYRCASSGDVLYGYTFGSGTRLTVV.

The chain is built from TRBV7-6 and TRBJ1-4; 9 nucleotides align to TRBD1. This CDR3 has 18 amino acids. V dropped 3 bases and J dropped 2; count of bases not matched to a gene: 10. Germline V gene sequence: CDR1 SGHVS, CDR2 FNYEAQ. The CDR3 is CASSFRSRGQGTNEKLFF. Written as DNA, the CDR3 is TGTGCCAGCAGCTTCCGGAGCCGGGGACAGGGCACTAATGAAAAACTGTTTTTT.

The V call is TRBV7-3, the J call TRBJ2-3; D is perhaps TRBD2 (6 bases). V was shortened by 2 bases and J by 4 bases, with 13 bases between the two germline ends. Per germline, CDR1 SGHTA and CDR2 FQGTGA. The CDR3 covers 15 residues. DNA of the CDR3: TGTGCCAGCAGCTTATCCGGACCGGGGGCAGATACGCAGTATTTT. Its translation: CASSLSGPGADTQYF.

This clonotype has a count of ten or more. The V and J genes are TRBV7-8 and TRBJ2-2; D is uncertain. Trimming removed 2 bases from V and 4 bases from J, with 14 bases in between. Germline loops: CDR1 SGHVS, CDR2 FQNEAQ. The CDR3 extends over 16 amino acids. The CDR3 loop is CASSLPPGVGTGELFF. Written as DNA, the CDR3 is TGTGCCAGCAGCTTACCCCCGGGCGTAGGCACCGGGGAGCTGTTTTTT.

This clonotype was observed many times. V usage is TRBV6-5 and J usage is TRBJ2-7; TRBD1 might be the D (6 bases). CDR3 length equals 15 residues. From germline, CDR1 is MNHEY and CDR2 SVGAGI. Trimming cost V 5 bases and J 4 bases, with 18 bases left between them. CDR3 nucleotides: TGTGCCAGCAGTCTTCAGGGGATTGTATTGTACGAGCAGTACTTC. This translates into CASSLQGIVLYEQYF.

This chain joins TRBV19 and TRBJ2-3; TRBD2 aligns across 9 bases. The CDR3 runs 15 residues. With V trimmed by 6 bases and J by 1 base, 5 bases remained unmatched. Germline V gene data show CDR1 as LNHDA and CDR2 as SQIVND (reference sequence). CDR3 loop: CASSLAGRGTDTQYF. In nucleotides, the CDR3 is TGTGCCAGTAGCCTAGCGGGGAGGGGCACAGATACGCAGTATTTT.